This T cell receptor beta chain was identified in a study of Tregs in tolerant kidney transplant recipients. There are a few counts of this clone. Profiled with immunoSEQ multiplex PCR; TCRdb holds only in-frame clones, not every one. The table records 120,000 or so clones, almost 95% of them present only once. Trimming stripped 3 bases from V and 5 bases from J, with 14 bases between. The CDR3 is 15 amino acids. CDR1 is ENHRY and CDR2 is SYGVKD in the germline V gene. Sequences were obtained from CD4+ T cells from blood. The V gene is TRBV10-3, the J gene TRBJ1-5, with D maybe TRBD1 (6 bases). This sequence was found in a human donor in good health. This CDR3 is CAISDPGDPYQPQHF. The CDR3 DNA reads as TGTGCCATCAGTGATCCAGGGGATCCCTATCAGCCCCAGCATTTT.